What follows are 3 T cell receptor beta chains derived from one specimen sequenced in a study of cytomegalovirus exposure and HLA in healthy donors. Vbeta (60) and Jbeta (13) primers were used in the PCR. Sequencing was performed with immunoSEQ multiplex PCR; in TCRdb, only in-frame clones are kept and a portion is missing. Here the sample spans about 130,000 clones, 78% being singletons. Input material: PBMCs. The source is a man aged 25 to 40 in good health and CMV-seropositive.

This CDR3 reads CASSYLGTGTSYEQYF. The CDR3 DNA follows: TGTGCCAGCAGTTACTTGGGGACAGGCACCTCCTACGAGCAGTACTTC. The rearrangement joins TRBV6-5 to TRBJ2-7; the match to TRBD1 covers 8 bases. The CDR3 is made up of 16 amino acids. The germline CDR1 and CDR2 sequences are MNHEY and SVGAGI. With V trimmed by 1 base and J by 0 bases, 5 bases remained unmatched.

The chain carries TRBV4-3 and TRBJ2-5, with D perhaps matching TRBD2 (6 bases). The germline V gene has CDR1 LGHNA and CDR2 YSLEER. The ends were cut back, 0 bases at V and 1 base at J, with 9 bases in the middle. The CDR3 runs to 15 residues. Written as DNA, the CDR3 is TGCGCCAGCAGCCAAGATCGGGGGTTCCAAGAGACCCAGTACTTC. It specifies CASSQDRGFQETQYF.

V is TRBV18 and J is TRBJ1-2, with TRBD1 identical over 10 bases. CDR1 and CDR2 from the germline V gene are KGHSH and LQKENI. The CDR3 is 15 residues long. J gave up 8 bases and V 3 bases, and 9 bases lay outside the gene matches. The CDR3 DNA reads TGTGCCAGCTCACCCCAAGGACAGGGGGTTGCCGGCTACACCTTC. Translation: CASSPQGQGVAGYTF.